The present T cell receptor beta chain was sequenced within a study of shared clonotypes between healthy human individuals. The study's findings and limits: Between a handful of donors, naive CD4 clonotypes were shared at a level of approximately 5%. Naive subsets usually exceeded memory subsets in estimated richness.

CDR3 length: 16 residues. V gave up 0 bases and J gave up 5 bases; unmatched junction bases: 6. The V gene's germline CDR1 is MGHRA and CDR2 YSYEKL. Execution of the assay was at deep level. Assay: immunoSEQ multiplex PCR; the TCRdb copy retains only in-frame clones and omits some. The table has under 1,100,000 clones, under 80% seen once; the top ten hold 1.4% to 1.5%. This clone showed up just a few times. Its antigen remains unknown. Sequencing used memory CD4+ T cells sorted from blood. Subset in this sample: CD45RA-negative fraction. V is TRBV4-1 and J is TRBJ2-3, with 9 bases that match TRBD2. The TCR sequence derives from a man between 18 and 29 years old in good health. The CDR3 DNA is TGCGCCAGCAGCCAAGATACTAGCGGGTGGGGAGATACGCAGTATTTT. This gives the protein CASSQDTSGWGDTQYF.